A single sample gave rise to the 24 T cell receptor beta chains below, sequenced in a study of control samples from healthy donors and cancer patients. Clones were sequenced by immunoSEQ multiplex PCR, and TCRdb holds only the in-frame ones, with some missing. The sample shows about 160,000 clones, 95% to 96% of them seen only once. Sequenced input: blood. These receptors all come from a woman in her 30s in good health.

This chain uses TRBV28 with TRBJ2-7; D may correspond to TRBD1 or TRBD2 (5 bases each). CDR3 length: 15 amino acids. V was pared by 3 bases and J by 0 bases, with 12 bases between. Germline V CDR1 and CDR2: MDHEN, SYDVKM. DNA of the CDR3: TGTGCCAGCAGTTTCCCGAGGGACCCCTCCTACGAGCAGTACTTC. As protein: CASSFPRDPSYEQYF.

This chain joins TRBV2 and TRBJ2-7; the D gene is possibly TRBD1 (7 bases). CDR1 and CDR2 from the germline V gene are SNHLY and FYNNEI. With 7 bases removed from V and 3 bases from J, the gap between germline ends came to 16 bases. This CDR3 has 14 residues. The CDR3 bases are TGTGCCAGCAACCTAGGGGGGACAGACTACGAGCAGTACTTC. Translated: CASNLGGTDYEQYF.

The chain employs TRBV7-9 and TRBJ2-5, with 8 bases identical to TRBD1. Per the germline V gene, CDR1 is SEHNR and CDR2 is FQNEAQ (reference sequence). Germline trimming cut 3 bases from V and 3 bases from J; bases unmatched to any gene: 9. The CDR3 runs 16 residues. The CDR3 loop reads CASSFAWDRPKETQYF. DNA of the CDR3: TGTGCCAGCAGCTTTGCCTGGGACAGGCCAAAAGAGACCCAGTACTTC.

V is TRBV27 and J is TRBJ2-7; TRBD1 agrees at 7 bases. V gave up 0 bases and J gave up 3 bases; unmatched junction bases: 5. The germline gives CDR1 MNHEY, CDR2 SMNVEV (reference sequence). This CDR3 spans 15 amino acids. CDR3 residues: CASSLSVTGSYEQYF. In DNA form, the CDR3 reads TGTGCCAGCAGTTTATCTGTGACAGGGAGCTACGAGCAGTACTTC.

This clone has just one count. The CDR3 reads CASSPGAGRGTQYF. In nucleotides, the CDR3 is TGTGCCAGCTCACCAGGCGCAGGCAGGGGTACGCAGTATTTT. The chain carries TRBV18 and TRBJ2-3, with D possibly being TRBD1 (6 bases). Looked up from germline, CDR1 is KGHSH and CDR2 is LQKENI. CDR3 length equals 14 residues. V lost 2 bases, J lost 8 bases, and 14 bases lay in between.

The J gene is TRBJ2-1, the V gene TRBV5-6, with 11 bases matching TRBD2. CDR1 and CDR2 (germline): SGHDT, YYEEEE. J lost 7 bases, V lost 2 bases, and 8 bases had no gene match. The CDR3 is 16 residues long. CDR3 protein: CASSFGTSGQFNEQFF. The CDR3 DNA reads TGTGCCAGCAGCTTTGGGACTAGCGGACAATTTAATGAGCAGTTCTTC.

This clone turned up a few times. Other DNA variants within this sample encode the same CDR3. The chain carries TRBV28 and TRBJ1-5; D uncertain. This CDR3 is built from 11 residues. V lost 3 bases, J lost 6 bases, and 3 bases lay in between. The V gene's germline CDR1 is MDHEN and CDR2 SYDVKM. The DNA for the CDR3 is TGTGCCAGCAGTTTTGGTCAGCCCCAGCATTTT. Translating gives CASSFGQPQHF.

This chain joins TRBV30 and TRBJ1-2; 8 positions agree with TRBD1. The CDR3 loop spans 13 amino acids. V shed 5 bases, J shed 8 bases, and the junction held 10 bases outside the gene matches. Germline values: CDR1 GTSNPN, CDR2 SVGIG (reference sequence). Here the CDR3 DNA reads TGTGCCTGGGACGGGACAGGAACTAACGGCTACACCTTC. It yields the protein CAWDGTGTNGYTF. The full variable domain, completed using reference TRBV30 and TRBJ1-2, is SQTIHQWPATLVQPVGSPLSLECTVEGTSNPNLYWYRQAAGRGLQLLFYSVGIGQISSEVPQNLSASRPQDRQFILSSKKLLLSDSGFYLCAWDGTGTNGYTFGSGTRLTVV.

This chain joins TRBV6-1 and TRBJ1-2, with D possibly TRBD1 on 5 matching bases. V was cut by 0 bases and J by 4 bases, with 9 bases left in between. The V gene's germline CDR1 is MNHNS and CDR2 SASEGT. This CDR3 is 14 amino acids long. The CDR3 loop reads CASSEAGRIYGYTF. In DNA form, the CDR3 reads TGTGCCAGCAGTGAAGCGGGACGGATCTATGGCTACACCTTC.

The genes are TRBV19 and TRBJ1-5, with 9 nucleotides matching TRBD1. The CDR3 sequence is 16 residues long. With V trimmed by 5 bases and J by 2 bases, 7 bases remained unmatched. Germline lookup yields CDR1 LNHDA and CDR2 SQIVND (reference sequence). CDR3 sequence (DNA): TGTGCCAGTAGTGGGAACAGGGGGCAAGGCAATCAGCCCCAGCATTTT. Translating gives CASSGNRGQGNQPQHF.

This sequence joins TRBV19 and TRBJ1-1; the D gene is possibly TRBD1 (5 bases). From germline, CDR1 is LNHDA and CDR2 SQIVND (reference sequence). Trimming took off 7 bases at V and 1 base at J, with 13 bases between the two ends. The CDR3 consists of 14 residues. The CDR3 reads CASTQRRGNTEAFF. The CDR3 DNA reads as TGTGCCAGTACCCAGCGGAGGGGGAACACTGAAGCTTTCTTT. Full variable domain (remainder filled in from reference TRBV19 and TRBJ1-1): DGGITQSPKYLFRKEGQNVTLSCEQNLNHDAMYWYRQDPGQGLRLIYYSQIVNDFQKGDIAEGYSVSREKKESFPLTVTSAQKNPTAFYLCASTQRRGNTEAFFGQGTRLTVV.

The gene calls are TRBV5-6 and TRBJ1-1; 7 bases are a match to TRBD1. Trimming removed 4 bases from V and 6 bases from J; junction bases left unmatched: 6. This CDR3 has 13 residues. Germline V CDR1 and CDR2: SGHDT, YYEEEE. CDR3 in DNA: TGTGCCAGCAGCCTCCCGACAGGGTCTGAAGCTTTCTTT. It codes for CASSLPTGSEAFF.

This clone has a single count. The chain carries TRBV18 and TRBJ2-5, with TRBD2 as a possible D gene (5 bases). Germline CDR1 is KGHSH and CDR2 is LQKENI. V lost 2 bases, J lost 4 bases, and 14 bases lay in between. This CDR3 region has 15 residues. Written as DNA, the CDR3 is TGTGCCAGCTCACCAAGGACGAGGAGGACAGAGACCCAGTACTTC. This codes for CASSPRTRRTETQYF.

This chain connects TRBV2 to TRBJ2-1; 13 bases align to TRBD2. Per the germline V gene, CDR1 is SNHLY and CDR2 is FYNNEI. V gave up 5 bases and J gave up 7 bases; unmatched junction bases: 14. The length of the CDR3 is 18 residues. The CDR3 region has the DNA TGTGCCAGCAGTTTAGGGTCAAGGGGACTAGCGGGAATGAATGAGCAGTTCTTC. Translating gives CASSLGSRGLAGMNEQFF. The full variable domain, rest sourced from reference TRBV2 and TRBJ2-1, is EPEVTQTPSHQVTQMGQEVILRCVPISNHLYFYWYRQILGQKVEFLVSFYNNEISEKSEIFDDQFSVERPDGSNFTLKIRSTKLEDSAMYFCASSLGSRGLAGMNEQFFGPGTRLTVL.

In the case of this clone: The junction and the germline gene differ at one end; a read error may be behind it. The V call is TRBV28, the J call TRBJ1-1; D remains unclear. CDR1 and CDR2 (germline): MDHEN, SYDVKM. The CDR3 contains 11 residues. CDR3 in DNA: TGTGCCAGCCGTTTGGGGACTGAAGCTTTCTTT. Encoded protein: CASRLGTEAFF. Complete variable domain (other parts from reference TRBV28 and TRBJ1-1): DVKVTQSSRYLVKRTGEKVFLECVQDMDHENMFWYRQDPGLGLRLIYFSYDVKMKEKGDIPEGYSVSREKKERFSLILESASTNQTSMYLCASRLGTEAFFGQGTRLTVV.

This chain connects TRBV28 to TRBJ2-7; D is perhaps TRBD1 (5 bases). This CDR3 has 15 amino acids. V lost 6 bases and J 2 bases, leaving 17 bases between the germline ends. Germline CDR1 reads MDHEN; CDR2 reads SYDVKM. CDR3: CASRSTGHDTYEQYF. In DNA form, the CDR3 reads TGTGCCAGCAGATCTACAGGACATGATACCTACGAGCAGTACTTC.

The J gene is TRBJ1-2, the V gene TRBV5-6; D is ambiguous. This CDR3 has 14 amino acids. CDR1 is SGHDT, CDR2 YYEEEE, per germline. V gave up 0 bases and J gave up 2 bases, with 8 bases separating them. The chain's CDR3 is CASSLGTRNYGYTF. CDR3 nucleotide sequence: TGTGCCAGCAGCTTGGGTACAAGAAACTATGGCTACACCTTC. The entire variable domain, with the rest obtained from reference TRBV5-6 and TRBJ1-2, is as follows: DAGVTQSPTHLIKTRGQQVTLRCSPKSGHDTVSWYQQALGQGPQFIFQYYEEEERQRGNFPDRFSGHQFPNYSSELNVNALLLGDSALYLCASSLGTRNYGYTFGSGTRLTVV.

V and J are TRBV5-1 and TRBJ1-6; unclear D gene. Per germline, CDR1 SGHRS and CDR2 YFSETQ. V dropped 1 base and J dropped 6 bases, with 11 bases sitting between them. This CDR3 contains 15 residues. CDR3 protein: CASSLSGVGNSPLHF. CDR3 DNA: TGCGCCAGCAGCTTGTCTGGTGTTGGTAATTCACCCCTCCACTTT.

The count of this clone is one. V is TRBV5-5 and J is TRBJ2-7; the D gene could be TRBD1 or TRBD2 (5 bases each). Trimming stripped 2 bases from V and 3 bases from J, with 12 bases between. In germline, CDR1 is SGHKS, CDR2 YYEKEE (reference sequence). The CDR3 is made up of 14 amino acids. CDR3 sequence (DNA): TGTGCCAGCAGCTTCGGGGACGGCAACTACGAGCAGTACTTC. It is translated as CASSFGDGNYEQYF.

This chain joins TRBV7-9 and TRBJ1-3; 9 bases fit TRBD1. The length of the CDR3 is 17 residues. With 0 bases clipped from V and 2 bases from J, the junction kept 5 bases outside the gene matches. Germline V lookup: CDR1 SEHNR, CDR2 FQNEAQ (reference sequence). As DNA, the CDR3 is TGTGCCAGCAGCTTAGCCCTGGGACAGGGAGCTGGAAACACCATATATTTT. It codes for CASSLALGQGAGNTIYF. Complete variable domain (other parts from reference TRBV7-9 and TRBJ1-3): DTGVSQNPRHKITKRGQNVTFRCDPISEHNRLYWYRQTLGQGPEFLTYFQNEAQLEKSRLLSDRFSAERPKGSFSTLEIQRTEQGDSAMYLCASSLALGQGAGNTIYFGEGSWLTVV.

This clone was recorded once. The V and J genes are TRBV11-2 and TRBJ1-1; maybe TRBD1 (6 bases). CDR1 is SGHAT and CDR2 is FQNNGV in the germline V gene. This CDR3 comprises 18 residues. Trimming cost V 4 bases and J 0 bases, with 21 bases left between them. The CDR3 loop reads CASSSNNRVLGMNTEAFF. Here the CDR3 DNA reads TGTGCCAGCAGCTCCAATAACAGGGTTTTAGGCATGAACACTGAAGCTTTCTTT.

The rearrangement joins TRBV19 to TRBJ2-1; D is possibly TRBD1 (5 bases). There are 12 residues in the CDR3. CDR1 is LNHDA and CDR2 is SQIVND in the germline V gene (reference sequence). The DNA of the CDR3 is TGTGCTACAGGAGATACTTGGAATGAGCAGTTCTTC. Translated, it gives CATGDTWNEQFF.

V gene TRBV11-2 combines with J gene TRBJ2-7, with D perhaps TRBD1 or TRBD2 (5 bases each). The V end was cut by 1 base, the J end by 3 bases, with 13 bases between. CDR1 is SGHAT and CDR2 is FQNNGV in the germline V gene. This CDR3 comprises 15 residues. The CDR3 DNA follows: TGTGCCAGCAGCTTAGGGGCAGGGACGGGCTACGAGCAGTACTTC. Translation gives CASSLGAGTGYEQYF. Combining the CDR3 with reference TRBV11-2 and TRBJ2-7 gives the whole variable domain EAGVAQSPRYKIIEKRQSVAFWCNPISGHATLYWYQQILGQGPKLLIQFQNNGVVDDSQLPKDRFSAERLKGVDSTLKIQPAKLEDSAVYLCASSLGAGTGYEQYFGPGTRLTVT.

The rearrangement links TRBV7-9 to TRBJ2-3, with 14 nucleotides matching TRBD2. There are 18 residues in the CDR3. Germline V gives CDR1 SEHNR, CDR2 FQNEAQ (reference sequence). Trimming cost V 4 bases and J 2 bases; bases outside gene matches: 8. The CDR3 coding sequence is TGTGCCAGCAGCTCGCCGGGGACTAGCGGGAGAAACACAGATACGCAGTATTTT. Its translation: CASSSPGTSGRNTDTQYF.